This T cell receptor beta chain was sequenced in a study of blood T cell repertoires in COVID-19. Study at large: The study drew acute and convalescent COVID-19 samples from the United States, Italy and Spain. Sources were T cells, B-cell-depleted T cells, or PBMCs; the material itself was cDNA or gDNA.

CDR1 is SGDLS, CDR2 YYNGEE, per germline. The CDR3 length is 15 residues. V lost 0 bases to trimming and J lost 5 bases; unmatched junction nucleotides: 0. Under the authors' procedure: How many nucleated cells were present was estimated from reference gene primer amplification. Libraries were prepared by immunoSEQ multiplex PCR; TCRdb keeps only in-frame clonotypes and omits some of them. Clone size and V and J calls were adopted from that table, with D and trimming inferred from the DNA. The profile shows about 180,000 clones, 80% to 90% of them singletons. The material sequenced was peripheral blood. This TCR came from a man aged 45-60 years with active or convalescent COVID-19. The rearrangement uses TRBV9 and TRBJ2-1; 12 bases agree with TRBD2. CDR3 sequence (DNA): TGTGCCAGCAGCGTAGCTAGCGGGAGGGACAATGAGCAGTTCTTC. It encodes CASSVASGRDNEQFF.